These 22 T cell receptor beta chains were sequenced from one sample in a study of T-cell memory formation after mild COVID-19. TCRdb re-called the 5' RACE reads through MiXCR, storing one row per CDR3 protein. The data show under 450,000 distinct CDR3 sequences, under 25% seen once. The sample comprised PBMCs or a T cell subset sorted from them (not recorded which). All receptors come from a man younger than 35 who had mild COVID-19 (a few samples of this study predate the infection). Cell type and time point are not known.

This clonotype was counted between two and nine times. The chain carries TRBV7-6 and TRBJ2-3; D call uncertain. Between the trimmed V and J ends, which lost 2 bases and 2 bases, there was a span of 14 bases. Germline V gene lookup returns CDR1 SGHVS and CDR2 FNYEAQ. The CDR3 covers 16 residues. The chain's CDR3 is CASSLNRPFPTDTQYF. CDR3 bases: TGTGCCAGCAGCTTAAATCGCCCGTTTCCCACAGATACGCAGTATTTT.

In its sample, this clonotype was seen a few times. The rearrangement uses TRBV2 and TRBJ1-4; D perhaps matches TRBD1 (6 bases). This CDR3 spans 12 amino acids. V lost 4 bases and J lost 6, with 6 bases in between. The germline CDR1 and CDR2 sequences are SNHLY and FYNNEI. The CDR3 sequence is CASSGTDEKLFF. The CDR3 nucleotides are TGTGCCAGCAGTGGGACAGATGAAAAACTGTTTTTT.

This clonotype has more than one count but fewer than ten. V is TRBV3-1 and J is TRBJ2-5; D possibly matches TRBD1 or TRBD2 (6 bases each). The CDR3 has 15 residues. Germline CDR1 and CDR2: LGHDT and YNNKEL (reference sequence). The V and J ends lost 0 bases and 5 bases respectively, with 13 bases between them. The CDR3 coding sequence is TGTGCCAGCAGCCAAGATCCACGGGGGCTGGAGACCCAGTACTTC. This encodes CASSQDPRGLETQYF.

The chain recombines TRBV20-1 with TRBJ1-4, with a weak D call TRBD1 (5 bases). The CDR3 is made up of 15 amino acids. V was cut by 3 bases and J by 3 bases, with 14 bases left in between. CDR1 is DFQATT and CDR2 is SNEGSKA in the germline V gene (reference sequence). The CDR3 loop is CSARDLQGSNEKLFF. The DNA of the CDR3 is TGCAGTGCTAGGGACCTCCAGGGATCTAATGAAAAACTGTTTTTT.

The chain is built from TRBV29-1 and TRBJ2-3; TRBD1 might be the D (6 bases). Trimming cost V 3 bases and J 0 bases, with 13 bases left between them. The CDR3 extends over 15 amino acids. Germline assignment: CDR1 SQVTM and CDR2 ANQGSEA. The CDR3 DNA reads as TGCAGCGTTGAGGGGACATCAACTAGCACAGATACGCAGTATTTT. It specifies CSVEGTSTSTDTQYF.

This clonotype has just a few counts. V usage is TRBV5-1 and J usage is TRBJ1-6, with D hard to call. Trimming took 4 bases from V and 9 from J, leaving 11 bases between them. CDR3 length: 13 residues. Germline V CDR1 and CDR2: SGHRS, YFSETQ. CDR3 in DNA: TGCGCCAGCAGCCCTTCAGACGGTTCACCCCTCCACTTT. Its protein is CASSPSDGSPLHF.

This clonotype was observed a few times. This chain's CDR3 is CASSYSAGNYEQYF. For the CDR3, the DNA is TGTGCCAGCAGTTACTCGGCCGGGAACTACGAGCAGTACTTC. V is TRBV6-5 and J is TRBJ2-7; D might be TRBD2 (5 bases). In germline, CDR1 is MNHEY, CDR2 SVGAGI. CDR3 length: 14 amino acids. The V end lost 0 bases, the J end lost 3 bases, and 9 bases lay between the germline ends.

The rearrangement uses TRBV18 and TRBJ1-5; no definite D call. Trimming stripped 2 bases from V and 9 bases from J, with 11 bases between. Germline assignment: CDR1 KGHSH and CDR2 LQKENI. The CDR3 consists of 13 residues. The CDR3 here is CASSPDRSWPQHF. In DNA form, the CDR3 reads TGTGCCAGCTCACCAGACCGATCTTGGCCCCAGCATTTT. The full variable domain, with the rest looked up from reference TRBV18 and TRBJ1-5, is NAGVMQNPRHLVRRRGQEARLRCSPMKGHSHVYWYRQLPEEGLKFMVYLQKENIIDESGMPKERFSAEFPKEGPSILRIQQVVRGDSAAYFCASSPDRSWPQHFGDGTRLSIL.

This clonotype was seen many times. V usage is TRBV7-2 and J usage is TRBJ2-5, with D hard to call. The CDR3 runs to 14 residues. The V gene's germline CDR1 is SGHTA and CDR2 FQGNSA. V gave up 1 base and J gave up 4 bases, with 10 bases separating them. The CDR3, as DNA: TGTGCCAGCAGCTTAGTGGGTTCGGCAGAGACCCAGTACTTC. Its protein is CASSLVGSAETQYF.

The sample holds one count of this clonotype. The rearrangement uses TRBV4-1 and TRBJ1-2; 11 positions match TRBD1. CDR1 and CDR2 from the germline V gene are MGHRA and YSYEKL. With V trimmed by 3 bases and J by 7 bases, 4 bases remained unmatched. The CDR3 totals 14 residues. CDR3: CASSQDRGQFGYTF. Here the CDR3 DNA reads TGCGCCAGCAGCCAGGACAGGGGGCAATTTGGCTACACCTTC.

This chain uses TRBV6-2 or TRBV6-3 with TRBJ1-1, with D hard to call. The V end lost 8 bases, the J end lost 11 bases, and 21 bases lay between the germline ends. Germline values: CDR1 MNHEY, CDR2 SVGEGT. The CDR3 runs 13 residues. The CDR3 reads CASAGGRQGGAFF. The CDR3 DNA follows: TGTGCCAGCGCTGGAGGTAGACAAGGAGGCGCTTTCTTT.

The chain uses TRBV5-1 and TRBJ2-5, with TRBD1 as a possible D gene (6 bases). Germline-derived CDR1 and CDR2 are SGHRS and YFSETQ. The CDR3 totals 15 residues. Trimming took 4 bases from V and 4 from J, leaving 17 bases between them. This CDR3 is CASSPQDSGRETQYF. The CDR3 DNA sequence: TGCGCCAGCAGCCCGCAGGACAGTGGGCGAGAGACCCAGTACTTC.

This clonotype was counted a few times. The CDR3 region has the DNA TGTGCCAGCAGCCCCTACAGGGAGGCTCAGCCCCAGCATTTT. Translation: CASSPYREAQPQHF. The chain carries TRBV12-3 or TRBV12-4 and TRBJ1-5, with D possibly matching TRBD1 (6 bases). Deletions cut 6 bases from V and 6 bases from J, with 15 bases between. The CDR3 covers 14 residues.

Here the CDR3 reads CASSYSSRQGNEQFF. CDR3 sequence (DNA): TGTGCCAGCAGTTACTCGAGTCGGCAGGGGAATGAGCAGTTCTTC. The chain employs TRBV6-6 and TRBJ2-1; TRBD1 might be the D (6 bases). The CDR3 is made up of 15 amino acids. Germline V gives CDR1 MNHNY, CDR2 SVGAGI (reference sequence). V was shortened by 0 bases and J by 7 bases, with 13 bases between the two germline ends.

Ten or more counts support this clonotype. The chain has TRBV28 and TRBJ2-1; D may be TRBD1 or TRBD2 (5 bases each). CDR1 MDHEN and CDR2 SYDVKM come from the germline V gene. Trimming took off 3 bases at V and 8 bases at J, with 14 bases between the two ends. The CDR3 is 14 amino acids. CDR3 residues: CASSFAGDGDEQFF. CDR3 DNA: TGTGCCAGCAGTTTTGCTGGGGACGGGGATGAGCAGTTCTTC.

A few counts support this clonotype. The genes are TRBV3-1 and TRBJ2-1; 11 bases are shared with TRBD2. This CDR3 is built from 15 residues. From germline, CDR1 is LGHDT and CDR2 YNNKEL (reference sequence). V lost 0 bases to trimming and J lost 10 bases; unmatched junction nucleotides: 5. This CDR3 reads CASSQDASGGREQFF. Here the CDR3 DNA reads TGTGCCAGCAGCCAAGATGCTAGCGGGGGGAGGGAGCAGTTCTTC.

A few counts support this clonotype. The rearrangement uses TRBV2 and TRBJ2-1; 8 bases fit TRBD1. V dropped 6 bases and J dropped 0; count of bases not matched to a gene: 13. The CDR3 covers 18 residues. The germline V gene has CDR1 SNHLY and CDR2 FYNNEI. CDR3 sequence reads: CASSAVQGGEYSYNEQFF. The CDR3, as DNA: TGTGCCAGCAGCGCGGTACAGGGGGGAGAATACTCCTACAATGAGCAGTTCTTC.

The chain joins TRBV12-3 or TRBV12-4 to TRBJ2-1; 8 nucleotides agree with TRBD2. Losses at the gene ends were 1 base for V and 6 bases for J; bases not matched to a gene: 5. The CDR3 is made up of 15 amino acids. The CDR3 reads CASSLGGGSPNEQFF. The CDR3 nucleotides are TGTGCCAGCAGTTTAGGCGGGGGGTCGCCCAATGAGCAGTTCTTC.

V and J are TRBV7-8 and TRBJ2-3; D is possibly TRBD2 (6 bases). The CDR3 sequence is 16 residues long. V dropped 3 bases and J dropped 8 bases, with 21 bases sitting between them. The germline gives CDR1 SGHVS, CDR2 FQNEAQ. The chain's CDR3 is CASSLPQAGRRGTQYF. CDR3 nucleotides: TGTGCCAGCAGCTTGCCTCAGGCTGGGCGGCGGGGTACGCAGTATTTT.

This sequence joins TRBV7-9 and TRBJ2-3, with D unresolved. The CDR3 covers 14 residues. Trimming cost V 5 bases and J 4 bases, with 13 bases left between them. CDR1 SEHNR and CDR2 FQNEAQ come from the germline V gene (reference sequence). Here the CDR3 reads CASSQVSLSDTQYF. The CDR3 DNA is TGTGCCAGCAGCCAGGTATCTCTGTCAGATACGCAGTATTTT.

This clonotype showed up just once. The chain carries TRBV7-9 and TRBJ1-1; D is perhaps TRBD1 (6 bases). Germline assignment: CDR1 SEHNR and CDR2 FQNEAQ (reference sequence). This CDR3 has 14 residues. Trimming stripped 4 bases from V and 1 base from J, with 10 bases between. The CDR3 is CASSSWTENTEAFF. CDR3 DNA: TGTGCCAGCAGCTCTTGGACAGAGAACACTGAAGCTTTCTTT.

The chain links TRBV20-1 to TRBJ1-1, with D hard to call. The CDR3 is 15 amino acids. The V end was cut by 1 base, the J end by 0 bases, with 12 bases between. Germline loops: CDR1 DFQATT, CDR2 SNEGSKA (reference sequence). The CDR3 protein is CSARVGQLLNTEAFF. In nucleotides, the CDR3 is TGCAGTGCTAGAGTGGGTCAGCTATTGAACACTGAAGCTTTCTTT.